These T cell receptor beta chains were read from a single sample in a study of primary melanoma T cells and metastatic recurrence. Assay used: immunoSEQ multiplex PCR; TCRdb lists only in-frame clones, some missing. The sample holds 75 to 90 clones. The sequencing input was melanoma tumor tissue. The receptors stem from a human donor with melanoma. Both conserved end residues are part of each CDR3. The order of the fields is J gene, clone size, D gene, V gene, CDR3 protein, CDR3 DNA. The D gene is left open where the match is weak. Clone sizes are given selectively: once, few, many, or a class where the clone is expanded.

TRBJ2-1	NA	TRBD2	TRBV19	CASSTRGGQSYNEQFF	TGTGCCAGTAGTACCCGGGGAGGGCAAAGCTACAATGAGCAGTTCTTC
TRBJ1-2	NA	NA	TRBV4-1	CASSPGIPRSYGYTF	TGCGCCAGCAGCCCCGGTATTCCAAGGAGCTATGGCTACACCTTC
TRBJ1-3	NA	NA	TRBV29-1	CSVENPGNTIYF	TGCAGCGTTGAAAATCCAGGGAACACCATATATTTT
TRBJ2-3	NA	NA	TRBV19	CASRRVGDTQYF	TGTGCCAGTAGGAGGGTAGGGGATACGCAGTATTTT
TRBJ2-1	NA	NA	TRBV30	CAWSYSSNEQFF	TGTGCCTGGAGTTATAGTTCCAATGAGCAGTTCTTC
TRBJ2-1	NA	TRBD1	TRBV18	CASSLDRYGEGEQFF	TGTGCCAGCTCCCTGGACAGGTATGGAGAGGGTGAGCAGTTCTTC
TRBJ2-2	once	NA	TRBV23-1	CASRQVGAGELFF	TGCGCCAGCAGACAAGTGGGGGCCGGGGAGCTGTTTTTT
TRBJ2-3	NA	TRBD2	TRBV7-4	CASSPGTSRGTDTQYF	TGTGCCAGCAGCCCGGGGACTAGCAGGGGCACAGATACGCAGTATTTT
TRBJ1-1	NA	NA	TRBV12-5	CASIYRREANTEAFF	TGTGCCAGCATCTACCGGAGGGAGGCGAACACTGAAGCTTTCTTT
TRBJ1-1	NA	TRBD1	TRBV18	CASSPFRQGRLMNTEAFF	TGTGCCAGCTCACCGTTCCGACAGGGACGCCTCATGAACACTGAAGCTTTCTTT
TRBJ1-6	hyperexpanded	NA	TRBV19	CASSQQGMGYNSPLHF	TGTGCCAGTAGTCAGCAGGGGATGGGGTATAATTCACCCCTCCACTTT
TRBJ2-2	few	NA	TRBV10-3	CAISQQGGTGELFF	TGTGCCATCAGCCAACAGGGTGGCACCGGGGAGCTGTTTTTT
TRBJ1-1	NA	NA	TRBV19	CASSPRGGSRTEAFF	TGTGCCAGTAGTCCCCGGGGGGGGTCCCGCACTGAAGCTTTCTTT
TRBJ1-5	once	NA	TRBV28	CASSWAMGSNQPQHF	TGTGCCAGCAGTTGGGCCATGGGGAGCAATCAGCCCCAGCATTTT
TRBJ2-5	NA	NA	TRBV6-8	CASRYNWGQETQYF	TGTGCCAGCAGATACAACTGGGGTCAAGAGACCCAGTACTTC
TRBJ1-6	NA	NA	TRBV11-3	CASSLTRQHYNSPLHF	TGTGCCAGCAGCTTAACGAGACAGCACTATAATTCACCCCTCCACTTT
TRBJ2-1	NA	NA	TRBV29-1	CSVSVVRDGQFF	TGCAGCGTTAGTGTTGTTCGGGACGGGCAGTTCTTC
TRBJ2-7	NA	NA	TRBV6-8	CASKQGPHEQYF	TGTGCCAGTAAACAGGGACCCCACGAGCAGTACTTC
TRBJ2-6	NA	NA	TRBV18	CASPPPTGTSSGANVLTF	TGTGCCAGCCCCCCCCCGACAGGGACTTCCTCTGGGGCCAACGTCCTGACTTTC
TRBJ2-1	NA	TRBD2	TRBV28	CASRFSGRGVRNEQFF	TGTGCCAGCAGATTTAGCGGGAGAGGGGTAAGAAATGAGCAGTTCTTC
TRBJ2-7	NA	TRBD2	TRBV28	CASSLWTSGSGEQYF	TGTGCCAGCAGTTTATGGACTAGCGGCAGCGGCGAGCAGTACTTC
TRBJ2-4	NA	NA	TRBV19	CASKAGEVNIQYF	TGTGCCAGTAAGGCAGGGGAGGTTAACATTCAGTACTTC
TRBJ2-1	NA	TRBD2	TRBV18	CASSLRLADEQFF	TGTGCCAGTTCACTTCGACTAGCCGATGAGCAGTTCTTC
TRBJ1-2	NA	NA	TRBV6-8	CASEESYYGYTF	TGTGCCAGCGAGGAGTCCTACTATGGCTACACCTTC
TRBJ1-2	NA	TRBD1	TRBV19	CASNIFGTGSPRGYTF	TGTGCCAGTAACATCTTCGGGACAGGTTCCCCTCGGGGCTACACCTTC
TRBJ2-7	NA	NA	TRBV18	CASSTLSGSAYEQYF	TGTGCCAGCTCAACCTTATCGGGCTCCGCCTACGAGCAGTACTTC
TRBJ2-1	once	TRBD1	TRBV15	CATSRDRVVGNEQFF	TGTGCCACCAGCCGGGACAGGGTTGTAGGAAATGAGCAGTTCTTC
TRBJ1-1	NA	NA	TRBV29-1	CSVEGRGTTEAFF	TGCAGCGTTGAAGGCCGGGGGACCACTGAAGCTTTCTTT
TRBJ1-4	few	NA	TRBV6-8	CASSDCPSLLVDNEKLFF	TGTGCCAGCAGTGACTGTCCAAGTCTCCTAGTCGACAATGAAAAACTGTTTTTT
TRBJ1-6	NA	TRBD1	TRBV6-8	CASSFRQGQDSSYNSPLHF	TGTGCCAGCAGTTTTCGACAGGGACAGGACAGCTCCTATAATTCACCCCTCCACTTT